Listed here are 5 T cell receptor beta chains from one sample, sequenced in a study (dated by TCRdb to between 2014 and 2016). Libraries were made using 5' RACE. For sequencing, an Illumina MiSeq was employed. Using fastp trimming at Q25 and MiXCR clonotype assembly, TCRdb reanalyzed the public sequencing data and kept in-frame beta chains. Rows merge per CDR3 protein into single entries with the most common DNA and genes. The sample table contains under 9,500 distinct CDR3 sequences; only one count was recorded for roughly 34% of them. About 5% of the sample belongs to the ten largest clones. Cells that were CD4+CD25+CD127-/low were the ones isolated as Tregs. The sequenced material came from Tregs sorted from blood. The receptors here all came from a female donor with breast cancer.

In its sample, this clonotype ranks as medium-sized (0.01 to 0.1%). V and J are TRBV20-1 and TRBJ2-1, with TRBD2 matching over 12 bases. The trim removed 2 bases at V and 3 bases at J, leaving 5 bases unmatched. This CDR3 comprises 16 residues. The germline V gene encodes CDR1 DFQATT and CDR2 SNEGSKA (reference sequence). The CDR3 bases are TGCAGTGCTAGACCCTGGACTAGCGGGGACTACAATGAGCAGTTCTTC. Translation: CSARPWTSGDYNEQFF.

As regards this clonotype: A read error is possible here, since a much larger clone lies one base away. The chain uses TRBV25-1 and TRBJ1-2; D unresolved. V was trimmed by 5 bases and J by 4 bases, leaving 11 bases between them. This CDR3 region has 13 residues. CDR1 and CDR2 from the germline V gene are MGHDK and SYGVNS. This CDR3 is CASSNRQVYGYTF. The CDR3, as DNA: TGTGCCAGCAGTAATCGGCAGGTCTATGGCTACACCTTC.

By share, this clonotype ranks as medium-sized (0.01 to 0.1%). This chain connects TRBV20-1 to TRBJ2-5; D is possibly TRBD1 or TRBD2 (5 bases each). This CDR3 region has 13 residues. V lost 4 bases and J lost 8, with 17 bases in between. Germline CDR1 and CDR2: DFQATT and SNEGSKA (reference sequence). This CDR3 is CSATPGDPVTQYF. CDR3 DNA sequence: TGCAGTGCTACACCCGGGGACCCAGTAACCCAGTACTTC.

This clonotype counts as medium-sized. The chain has TRBV20-1 and TRBJ2-1; TRBD2 is a possible D gene (6 bases). The germline V and J ends were trimmed by 5 bases and 5 bases, with 22 bases remaining between them. CDR1 and CDR2 from the germline V gene are DFQATT and SNEGSKA (reference sequence). The CDR3 is made up of 16 amino acids. The CDR3 protein is CSAQGFRLADHNEQFF. The CDR3 coding sequence is TGCAGTGCTCAAGGTTTCAGGTTAGCGGACCACAATGAGCAGTTCTTC.

As for this clonotype: Without the conserved terminal phenylalanine or tryptophan, this CDR3 likely stems from a read error. CDR3 region: CASSYPRFSGVYEQYL. The CDR3 DNA reads as TGTGCCAGCAGTTATCCCCGTTTTTCGGGGGTCTACGAGCAGTACCTC. The chain joins TRBV6-2 or TRBV6-3 to TRBJ2-7, with D maybe TRBD2 (6 bases). This CDR3 contains 16 residues. Trimming took 3 bases from V and 3 from J, leaving 18 bases between them. Germline V gene sequence: CDR1 MNHEY, CDR2 SVGEGT.